These 19 T cell receptor beta chains came from one sample sequenced in a study of blood T cells in healthy people across ages. Next came a second PCR, run for about 7 to 12 cycles, which used a sample-barcoded 5' primer along with a J-beta primer mix. MiXCR, applied by TCRdb to the 5' RACE reads, yields one record per CDR3 protein. The sample comprises under 700,000 distinct CDR3 sequences, around 24% of which are singletons, and around 10% rests with the top ten. These data are also associated with another study on T cells of mothers and their children.

The specimen sequenced was blood. All receptors derive from a boy aged 5 to 17 in good health.

The V call is TRBV6-5, the J call TRBJ2-7; 8 nucleotides match TRBD1. Per the germline V gene, CDR1 is MNHEY and CDR2 is SVGAGI. This CDR3 is 15 amino acids long. Trimming removed 6 bases from V and 6 bases from J; junction bases left unmatched: 13. DNA for the CDR3: TGTGCCAGCAGGCCCTCCGGGACAGGCTCCCTCGAGCAGTACTTC. This encodes CASRPSGTGSLEQYF.

This clonotype has a handful of counts. The V gene is TRBV29-1, the J gene TRBJ2-5, with 9 bases lining up with TRBD2. The DNA end is a closer match to TRBJ2-1, so the J assignment may be wrong. The germline V gene encodes CDR1 SQVTM and CDR2 ANQGSEA. The CDR3 sequence is 13 residues long. CDR3 amino acids: CSVTRTSVDEQFF. CDR3 bases: TGCAGCGTTACGAGGACTAGCGTCGATGAGCAGTTCTTC.

There are a few counts of this clonotype. The junction departs from germline at one end; a sequencing error may be responsible. The gene calls are TRBV28 and TRBJ2-7, with no clear D. The CDR3 extends over 15 amino acids. Germline V gene sequence: CDR1 MDHEN, CDR2 SYDVKM. DNA of the CDR3: TGTGCCAGCGGTTTTTGTTCCCTAGGAACCTACGAGCAGTACTTC. Translated, it gives CASGFCSLGTYEQYF. The entire variable domain, with the rest obtained from reference TRBV28 and TRBJ2-7, is as follows: DVKVTQSSRYLVKRTGEKVFLECVQDMDHENMFWYRQDPGLGLRLIYFSYDVKMKEKGDIPEGYSVSREKKERFSLILESASTNQTSMYLCASGFCSLGTYEQYFGPGTRLTVT.

The CDR3 nucleotides read TGTGCCAGCAGCTTAGCGCCTAGGACTAGCGGGGAGACAGATACGCAGTATTTT. It is translated as CASSLAPRTSGETDTQYF. V gene TRBV7-2 combines with J gene TRBJ2-3, with 12 positions matching TRBD2. This CDR3 spans 18 amino acids. Unmatched junction bases numbered 7, after V lost 0 bases and J lost 3 bases. CDR1 and CDR2 (germline): SGHTA, FQGNSA.

The chain combines TRBV19 with TRBJ2-1, with a possible D match to TRBD2 (7 bases). V lost 3 bases and J lost 2, with 14 bases in between. This CDR3 is 16 amino acids long. Germline values: CDR1 LNHDA, CDR2 SQIVND (reference sequence). The CDR3 nucleotides are TGTGCCAGTAGTATTGCGGCGGGGGCAACCTACAATGAGCAGTTCTTC. Amino acids: CASSIAAGATYNEQFF.

On this clonotype: The junction departs from germline at one end; a sequencing error may be responsible. The V gene is TRBV20-1, the J gene TRBJ1-6, with D unclear. From germline, CDR1 is DFQATT and CDR2 SNEGSKA (reference sequence). The CDR3 covers 14 residues. CDR3 bases: TGCAGTGCTAGGATTTGGCAATATAATTCGCCCCTCCACTTT. Amino acid sequence: CSARIWQYNSPLHF.

This clonotype was seen a handful of times. This chain connects TRBV28 to TRBJ2-7; D may be TRBD1 (6 bases). The CDR3 runs 15 residues. CDR1 is MDHEN and CDR2 is SYDVKM in the germline V gene. Trimming took 5 bases from V and 5 from J, leaving 19 bases between them. This CDR3 is CASSTGRGHLNEQYF. The CDR3 DNA is TGTGCCAGCAGTACTGGCAGGGGACACCTAAACGAGCAGTACTTC.

The chain is built from TRBV2 and TRBJ2-1, with 9 bases aligning to TRBD2. The CDR3 runs to 14 residues. V was clipped by 8 bases and J by 7 bases; unmatched bases: 9. Germline CDR1 reads SNHLY; CDR2 reads FYNNEI. CDR3 sequence reads: CASEASGVYNEQFF. CDR3 in DNA: TGTGCCAGCGAGGCTAGCGGGGTATATAATGAGCAGTTCTTC.

This clonotype was found many times. The chain combines TRBV27 with TRBJ2-5; 10 bases fit TRBD2. Germline CDR1 reads MNHEY; CDR2 reads SMNVEV (reference sequence). V shed 1 base, J shed 1 base, and the junction held 3 bases outside the gene matches. The CDR3 length is 16 residues. The DNA for the CDR3 is TGTGCCAGCAGTTTATTAGCGGGAGGTGGCCAAGAGACCCAGTACTTC. Its translation: CASSLLAGGGQETQYF.

This chain joins TRBV7-9 and TRBJ2-5, with D possibly TRBD1 on 6 matching bases. The end of the DNA fits TRBJ2-1 better, so the J call may be wrong. This CDR3 is built from 15 residues. Germline CDR1 reads SEHNR; CDR2 reads FQNEAQ (reference sequence). CDR3 sequence (DNA): TGTGCCAGCAGCCTCTCGGGTAGGGGGTGGGATGAGCAGTTCTTC. Residues: CASSLSGRGWDEQFF.

This clonotype was observed a handful of times. This sequence joins TRBV29-1 and TRBJ1-1; tentatively, D is TRBD1 (5 bases). The CDR3 is 14 amino acids. Germline loops: CDR1 SQVTM, CDR2 ANQGSEA. V lost 1 base and J lost 6, with 15 bases in between. The CDR3, as DNA: TGCAGCGTTGAAGGCGACGGGACCTCATCTGAAGCTTTCTTT. This encodes CSVEGDGTSSEAFF. Using reference TRBV29-1 and TRBJ1-1 for the parts outside the CDR3, the full variable domain is SAVISQKPSRDICQRGTSLTIQCQVDSQVTMMFWYRQQPGQSLTLIATANQGSEATYESGFVIDKFPISRPNLTFSTLTVSNMSPEDSSIYLCSVEGDGTSSEAFFGQGTRLTVV.

The chain couples TRBV9 to TRBJ2-3; the D is unclear. Germline assignment: CDR1 SGDLS and CDR2 YYNGEE. This CDR3 is built from 13 residues. Trimming removed 3 bases from V and 2 bases from J, with 7 bases in between. This chain's CDR3 is CASSATYTDTQYF. CDR3 nucleotide sequence: TGTGCCAGCAGCGCGACGTACACAGATACGCAGTATTTT. Together with reference TRBV9 and TRBJ2-3, the CDR3 gives the full variable domain: DSGVTQTPKHLITATGQRVTLRCSPRSGDLSVYWYQQSLDQGLQFLIQYYNGEERAKGNILERFSAQQFPDLHSELNLSSLELGDSALYFCASSATYTDTQYFGPGTRLTVL.

Only a few counts were recorded for this clonotype. The rearrangement uses TRBV27 and TRBJ1-6; D remains ambiguous. V gave up 3 bases and J gave up 16 bases, with 19 bases separating them. Per germline, CDR1 MNHEY and CDR2 SMNVEV (reference sequence). The CDR3 consists of 14 residues. The CDR3 DNA follows: TGTGCCAGCAGTTTCGGCGGGTGGTCCCAGAGTCTCCACTTT. It codes for CASSFGGWSQSLHF.

Ten or more counts support this clonotype. V and J are TRBV4-3 and TRBJ2-5; D unclear. V lost 5 bases and J 4 bases, leaving 17 bases between the germline ends. The V gene's germline CDR1 is LGHNA and CDR2 YSLEER. The CDR3 contains 15 residues. This CDR3 reads CASSALGPSGETQYF. The CDR3 region has the DNA TGCGCCAGCAGCGCCCTCGGGCCCTCCGGAGAGACCCAGTACTTC.

This clonotype has just a few counts. V usage is TRBV7-9 and J usage is TRBJ1-3, with unresolved D. V dropped 0 bases and J dropped 0 bases, with 9 bases sitting between them. The CDR3 totals 16 residues. CDR1 is SEHNR and CDR2 is FQNEAQ in the germline V gene (reference sequence). The DNA for the CDR3 is TGTGCCAGCAGCTTAGCACAGTTCCCCTCTGGAAACACCATATATTTT. Protein sequence: CASSLAQFPSGNTIYF.

The chain couples TRBV4-2 to TRBJ1-4; D gene ambiguous. V lost 1 base, J lost 2 bases, and 11 bases lay in between. Germline CDR1 reads LGHNA; CDR2 reads YNFKEQ. CDR3 length: 16 residues. For the CDR3, the DNA is TGTGCCAGCAGCCAAGTGGAAGGGCGCACTAATGAAAAACTGTTTTTT. Its translation is CASSQVEGRTNEKLFF.

The gene calls are TRBV19 and TRBJ1-4; TRBD1 aligns across 8 bases. The germline V gene has CDR1 LNHDA and CDR2 SQIVND (reference sequence). CDR3 length: 14 amino acids. The V gene end was trimmed by 5 bases and the J gene end by 8 bases; junction bases not matched to a gene: 7. In nucleotides, the CDR3 is TGTGCCAGTAGTGCTCAGGGGGCGCGAGAAAAACTGTTTTTT. It encodes CASSAQGAREKLFF.

This clonotype was seen more than once but under ten times. The V gene is TRBV7-8, the J gene TRBJ2-5; D possibly corresponds to TRBD2 (6 bases). Judging by the DNA end, TRBJ2-1 fits better; the J call may be wrong. This CDR3 has 14 residues. Germline V gives CDR1 SGHVS, CDR2 FQNEAQ. The CDR3 here is CASSPTRRDNEQFF. The CDR3 DNA is TGTGCCAGCAGCCCGACTAGGCGGGACAATGAGCAGTTCTTC.

This clonotype occurred a few times. At one end, the junction sequence differs from germline, possibly due to a read error. The chain joins TRBV4-2 to TRBJ1-4; D is uncertain. Germline values: CDR1 LGHNA, CDR2 YNFKEQ. The CDR3 covers 17 residues. The CDR3 DNA follows: TGTGCCAACAGCCAAGATGGTAAGACCGAGTGGATAGAAAAACTGTTTTTT. Translating it yields CANSQDGKTEWIEKLFF.